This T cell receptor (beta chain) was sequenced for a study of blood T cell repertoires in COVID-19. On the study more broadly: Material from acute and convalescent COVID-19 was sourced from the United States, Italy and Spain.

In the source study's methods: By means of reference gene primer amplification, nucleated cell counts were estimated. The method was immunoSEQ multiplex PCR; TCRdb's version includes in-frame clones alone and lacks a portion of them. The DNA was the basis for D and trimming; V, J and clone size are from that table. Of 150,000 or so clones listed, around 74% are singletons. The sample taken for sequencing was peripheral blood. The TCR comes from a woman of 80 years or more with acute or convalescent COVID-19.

DNA of the CDR3: TGTGCCAGCAGCTTATTCGGCGGAGGGATTCTGGCGTACGAGCAGTACTTC. Its protein product is CASSLFGGGILAYEQYF. J is TRBJ2-7 and V is TRBV11-2; D might be TRBD2 (6 bases). There are 17 residues in the CDR3. Germline CDR1 SGHAT, CDR2 FQNNGV. V shed 2 bases and J shed 4 bases, with 21 bases lying between them.